The 21 T cell receptor beta chains below come from one sample, sequenced in a study of regulatory and conventional T cells in RAG deficiency. Sequencing used immunoSEQ multiplex PCR; TCRdb keeps in-frame clones, though not all of them. The table records 29,000 or so clones, over 90% of them present only once. Blood CD4+ CD25-low CD127-high conventional T cells supplied the genomic DNA template. These sequences were also reported in another study, on regulatory T cells. According to that study: Amplification used 52 TRBV primers and 13 TRBJ primers.

The sample taken for sequencing was CD25- CD4+ T cells sorted from blood. These receptors all stem from a human donor in good health.

V and J are TRBV6-1 and TRBJ2-3; 11 nucleotides agree with TRBD1. The CDR3 has 15 residues. V shed 6 bases, J shed 0 bases, and the junction held 2 bases outside the gene matches. Germline V gene sequence: CDR1 MNHNS, CDR2 SASEGT. CDR3 nucleotides: TGTGCCAGCAGGGACAGGGGGCAAAGCACAGATACGCAGTATTTT. Translation gives CASRDRGQSTDTQYF.

The chain is built from TRBV6-6 and TRBJ1-1; 8 nucleotides agree with TRBD1. J was trimmed by 4 bases and V by 5 bases; bases with no gene match: 9. The germline V gene has CDR1 MNHNY and CDR2 SVGAGI (reference sequence). This CDR3 spans 15 amino acids. In DNA, the CDR3 is TGTGCCAGCAGTCCGACAGGGGCATGGAGCACTGAAGCTTTCTTT. Translation gives CASSPTGAWSTEAFF.

The V and J genes are TRBV7-9 and TRBJ2-1, with D tentatively TRBD2 (6 bases). V was shortened by 5 bases and J by 5 bases, with 16 bases between the two germline ends. Germline assignment: CDR1 SEHNR and CDR2 FQNEAQ (reference sequence). The CDR3 runs 15 residues. CDR3 bases: TGTGCCAGCAGCCCGCCGGGACTGACGAACAATGAGCAGTTCTTC. It specifies CASSPPGLTNNEQFF.

The chain carries TRBV11-1 and TRBJ1-4; possible D gene TRBD1, 6 bases. Trimming shortened V by 2 bases and J by 8 bases, and 15 bases separated the two germline ends. Per germline, CDR1 SGHAT and CDR2 FQDESV (reference sequence). The CDR3 is 15 amino acids. CDR3 region: CASSLSGETVEKLFF. The CDR3 DNA is TGTGCCAGCAGCTTATCAGGGGAGACAGTCGAAAAACTGTTTTTT.

CDR3 region: CAWKSGETEAFF. DNA of the CDR3: TGTGCCTGGAAATCAGGGGAGACTGAAGCTTTCTTT. The chain is built from TRBV30 and TRBJ1-1; tentatively, D is TRBD1 (6 bases). With 4 bases removed from V and 5 bases from J, the gap between germline ends came to 11 bases. The CDR3 sequence is 12 residues long. CDR1 is GTSNPN, CDR2 SVGIG, per germline (reference sequence).

V and J are TRBV18 and TRBJ2-1; D remains ambiguous. Germline V gene data show CDR1 as KGHSH and CDR2 as LQKENI. The V gene lost 6 bases and the J gene lost 6 bases, with 24 bases spanning the gap. The CDR3 covers 17 residues. CDR3 DNA sequence: TGTGCCAGCTCCCCCACAATCAGTATAAGAGGCTCCAATGAGCAGTTCTTC. This gives the protein CASSPTISIRGSNEQFF.

The chain joins TRBV6-1 to TRBJ1-4; 7 bases are shared with TRBD1. J lost 4 bases, V lost 0 bases, and 8 bases had no gene match. Germline assignment: CDR1 MNHNS and CDR2 SASEGT. This CDR3 contains 17 residues. Written as DNA, the CDR3 is TGTGCCAGCAGTGAAGCTTCCACAGGGGTCGGTAATGAAAAACTGTTTTTT. Protein: CASSEASTGVGNEKLFF.

V and J are TRBV15 and TRBJ1-1; TRBD1 is a possible D gene (5 bases). The CDR3 consists of 13 residues. Between the trimmed V and J ends, which lost 0 bases and 11 bases, there was a span of 13 bases. Germline CDR1 LNHNV, CDR2 YYDKDF (reference sequence). The CDR3 nucleotides are TGTGCCACCAGCAGAGATCAGGGATGGGGTGCTTTCTTT. Translation: CATSRDQGWGAFF.

The V and J genes are TRBV7-6 and TRBJ2-1; perhaps TRBD2 as D (7 bases). V was trimmed by 4 bases and J by 0 bases, leaving 16 bases between them. This CDR3 has 17 amino acids. Germline V gene data show CDR1 as SGHVS and CDR2 as FNYEAQ. CDR3 nucleotides: TGTGCCAGCAGCTCAGCGGGGACAACGAGCTCCTACAATGAGCAGTTCTTC. It yields the protein CASSSAGTTSSYNEQFF.

This chain links TRBV11-2 with TRBJ2-7, with TRBD2 as a possible D gene (5 bases). V was clipped by 7 bases and J by 1 base, with 14 bases between them. Germline V gene sequence: CDR1 SGHAT, CDR2 FQNNGV. This CDR3 is built from 14 residues. CDR3 DNA: TGTGCCAGCAACAGACTAATCGGGTCCTACGAGCAGTACTTC. Translated: CASNRLIGSYEQYF.

The rearrangement joins TRBV27 to TRBJ1-6; TRBD1 agrees at 8 bases. Looked up from germline, CDR1 is MNHEY and CDR2 is SMNVEV (reference sequence). Trimming at V came to 4 bases and at J to 7 bases, leaving 6 bases not matched to a gene. This CDR3 contains 15 residues. CDR3 region: CASSYRRDRNSPLHF. CDR3 sequence (DNA): TGTGCCAGCAGTTATCGCCGGGACAGGAATTCACCCCTCCACTTT.

The chain links TRBV5-6 to TRBJ1-2, with TRBD1 as a possible D gene (5 bases). CDR1 SGHDT and CDR2 YYEEEE come from the germline V gene. Trimming took off 0 bases at V and 1 base at J, with 7 bases between the two ends. The CDR3 is 14 amino acids. This chain's CDR3 is CASSLGGGNYGYTF. The DNA for the CDR3 is TGTGCCAGCAGCTTGGGGGGGGGTAACTATGGCTACACCTTC. The full variable domain, in which reference TRBV5-6 and TRBJ1-2 provide the parts outside the CDR3, is DAGVTQSPTHLIKTRGQQVTLRCSPKSGHDTVSWYQQALGQGPQFIFQYYEEEERQRGNFPDRFSGHQFPNYSSELNVNALLLGDSALYLCASSLGGGNYGYTFGSGTRLTVV.

The J gene is TRBJ2-1, the V gene TRBV5-1; D uncertain. Germline V lookup: CDR1 SGHRS, CDR2 YFSETQ. This CDR3 is built from 14 residues. V gave up 0 bases and J gave up 3 bases, with 7 bases separating them. CDR3 loop: CASSLELSYNEQFF. CDR3 nucleotide sequence: TGCGCCAGCAGCTTGGAGCTTAGCTACAATGAGCAGTTCTTC.

The table lists this clone with a count of one. V is TRBV15 and J is TRBJ2-2; D uncertain. CDR1 LNHNV and CDR2 YYDKDF come from the germline V gene (reference sequence). V lost 0 bases, J lost 0 bases, and 8 bases lay in between. The CDR3 runs 16 residues. CDR3 residues: CATSRDLQSNTGELFF. The CDR3 DNA reads as TGTGCCACCAGCAGAGATCTCCAGTCGAACACCGGGGAGCTGTTTTTT.

This rearrangement joins TRBV7-3 to TRBJ1-1, with TRBD1 as a possible D gene (6 bases). The germline V gene has CDR1 SGHTA and CDR2 FQGTGA. The CDR3 runs 14 residues. Trimming stripped 3 bases from V and 1 base from J, with 9 bases between. This CDR3 reads CASSFGGGNTEAFF. CDR3 DNA sequence: TGTGCCAGCAGCTTTGGGGGCGGGAACACTGAAGCTTTCTTT.

The chain has TRBV5-5 and TRBJ1-6, with 9 bases fitting TRBD1. V shed 4 bases, J shed 7 bases, and the junction held 9 bases outside the gene matches. The germline CDR1 and CDR2 sequences are SGHKS and YYEKEE (reference sequence). The CDR3 consists of 16 residues. CDR3 nucleotide sequence: TGTGCCAGCAGCGCACCCGGGACAGGGAGGAATTCACCCCTCCACTTT. Translated, it gives CASSAPGTGRNSPLHF.

This chain joins TRBV6-1 and TRBJ1-6, with 7 bases lining up with TRBD1. The CDR3 loop spans 16 amino acids. Trimming took 4 bases from V and 7 from J; bases not matched to a gene: 10. Germline V gene lookup returns CDR1 MNHNS and CDR2 SASEGT. CDR3 DNA sequence: TGTGCCAGCAGTGTTGACAGGGTTCGGGGCAATTCACCCCTCCACTTT. It specifies CASSVDRVRGNSPLHF.

The rearrangement links TRBV29-1 to TRBJ2-1; TRBD2 aligns across 8 bases. CDR1 and CDR2 (germline): SQVTM, ANQGSEA. The CDR3 is 16 residues long. V lost 3 bases to trimming and J lost 7 bases; unmatched junction nucleotides: 14. The CDR3 DNA reads as TGCAGCGTTGAGTCCCGGGGGGGCCGTTTGTTGAATGAGCAGTTCTTC. Translated: CSVESRGGRLLNEQFF.

The CDR3 sequence: CASSGRPGLAGLNEQFF. Here the CDR3 DNA reads TGCGCCAGCAGCGGCAGACCGGGACTAGCGGGACTCAATGAGCAGTTCTTC. The V call is TRBV5-1, the J call TRBJ2-1, with 13 bases lining up with TRBD2. Germline loops: CDR1 SGHRS, CDR2 YFSETQ. V lost 4 bases to trimming and J lost 6 bases; unmatched junction nucleotides: 10. CDR3 length equals 17 residues.

A single count supports this clone. The V gene is TRBV27, the J gene TRBJ1-2, with 8 bases aligning to TRBD1. Germline lookup yields CDR1 MNHEY and CDR2 SMNVEV (reference sequence). After removal of 5 bases from V and 4 bases from J, the junction contained 9 bases not matched to a gene. CDR3 size: 15 residues. CDR3 DNA sequence: TGTGCCAGCAGTCAACGGTTGGGACAGGTCTATGGCTACACCTTC. It codes for CASSQRLGQVYGYTF.

This rearrangement joins TRBV30 to TRBJ2-5; 8 bases line up with TRBD2. Trimming took 4 bases from V and 4 from J; bases not matched to a gene: 5. The germline gives CDR1 GTSNPN, CDR2 SVGIG (reference sequence). This CDR3 is 13 amino acids long. As DNA, the CDR3 is TGTGCCTGGACAGGACTAGCTGGAGAGACCCAGTACTTC. It codes for CAWTGLAGETQYF.